This TCR beta chain was recorded in a study of blood T cell repertoires in COVID-19. Study at large: Both acute and convalescent COVID-19 samples were obtained from the United States, Italy and Spain.

Germline-derived CDR1 and CDR2 are SGDLS and YYNGEE. The CDR3 extends over 14 amino acids. Deletions cut 2 bases from V and 4 bases from J, with 11 bases between. Under the authors' procedure: How many nucleated cells were present was estimated from reference gene primer amplification. The repertoire was sequenced with immunoSEQ multiplex PCR; TCRdb's copy has only in-frame clones and lacks some. D and trimming come from the DNA, and the V and J calls and clone size come from that table. The table includes some 200,000 clones, approximately 85% detected once. The specimen was PBMCs or T cells enriched from blood (not recorded which). The rearrangement links TRBV9 to TRBJ2-3; the D is unclear. The TCR originated in a man aged 35 to 55 who had recovered from COVID-19. The CDR3 nucleotides read TGTGCCAGCAGCGTGACTTCGGTGCCAGATACGCAGTATTTT. Protein sequence: CASSVTSVPDTQYF.